This TCR beta chain was profiled in a study of blood T cell repertoires in COVID-19. Study summary: Sites across the United States, Italy and Spain contributed samples from acute and convalescent COVID-19. PBMCs, B-cell-depleted T cells, or T cells were the source of the cDNA or gDNA that made up the material.

The CDR3 sequence is 18 residues long. In germline, CDR1 is ENHRY, CDR2 SYGVKD. V lost 0 bases and J lost 0; bases outside the gene matches: 10. In the original processing: Amplification from reference gene primers served as the basis for estimated nucleated cell counts. Assay: immunoSEQ multiplex PCR; the TCRdb copy retains only in-frame clones and omits some. That table gives V, J and clone size, and the DNA gave D and trimming. The data contain fewer than 250,000 clones, around four fifths of them singletons. The origin of this receptor is a man aged 45-65 years with active or convalescent COVID-19. The chain recombines TRBV10-3 with TRBJ2-5; TRBD2 agrees at 7 bases. Sequencing used peripheral blood. The CDR3 bases are TGTGCCATCAGTGAGTCGATCGGCGGGAGCGAGTACCAAGAGACCCAGTACTTC. Translation: CAISESIGGSEYQETQYF.